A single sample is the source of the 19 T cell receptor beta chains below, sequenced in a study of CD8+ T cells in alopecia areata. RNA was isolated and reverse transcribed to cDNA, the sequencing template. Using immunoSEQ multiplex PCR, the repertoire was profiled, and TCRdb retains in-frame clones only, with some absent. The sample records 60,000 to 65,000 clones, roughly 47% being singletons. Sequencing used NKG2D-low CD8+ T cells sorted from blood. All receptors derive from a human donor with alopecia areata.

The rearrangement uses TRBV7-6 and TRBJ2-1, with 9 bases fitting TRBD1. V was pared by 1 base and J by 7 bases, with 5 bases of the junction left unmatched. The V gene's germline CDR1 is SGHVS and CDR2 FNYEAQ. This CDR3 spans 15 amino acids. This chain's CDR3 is CASSLGDRAKNEQFF. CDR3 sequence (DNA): TGTGCCAGCAGCTTAGGGGACAGGGCTAAGAATGAGCAGTTCTTC.

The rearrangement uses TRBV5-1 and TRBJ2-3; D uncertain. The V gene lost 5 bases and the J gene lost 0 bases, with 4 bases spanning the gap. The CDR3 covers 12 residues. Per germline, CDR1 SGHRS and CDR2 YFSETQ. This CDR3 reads CASRLSTDTQYF. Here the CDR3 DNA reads TGCGCCAGCAGGCTAAGCACAGATACGCAGTATTTT.

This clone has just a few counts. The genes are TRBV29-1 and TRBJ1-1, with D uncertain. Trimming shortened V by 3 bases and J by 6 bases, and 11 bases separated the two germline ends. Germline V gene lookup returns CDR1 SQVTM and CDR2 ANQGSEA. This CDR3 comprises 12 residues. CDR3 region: CSVDPTAPEAFF. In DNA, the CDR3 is TGCAGCGTTGACCCGACGGCTCCTGAAGCTTTCTTT.

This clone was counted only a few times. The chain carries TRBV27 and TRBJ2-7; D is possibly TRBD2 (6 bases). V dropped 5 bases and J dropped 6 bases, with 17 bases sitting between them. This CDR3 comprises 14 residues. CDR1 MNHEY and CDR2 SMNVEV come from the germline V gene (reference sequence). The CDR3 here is CASSPSELAPEQYF. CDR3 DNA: TGTGCCAGCAGTCCATCCGAACTAGCCCCCGAGCAGTACTTC.

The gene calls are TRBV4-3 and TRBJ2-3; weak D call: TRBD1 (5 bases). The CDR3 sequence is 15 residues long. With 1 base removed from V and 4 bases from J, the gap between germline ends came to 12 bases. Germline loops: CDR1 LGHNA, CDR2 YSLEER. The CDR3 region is CASSQVTGAPDTQYF. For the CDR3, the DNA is TGCGCCAGCAGCCAAGTTACAGGAGCCCCAGATACGCAGTATTTT.

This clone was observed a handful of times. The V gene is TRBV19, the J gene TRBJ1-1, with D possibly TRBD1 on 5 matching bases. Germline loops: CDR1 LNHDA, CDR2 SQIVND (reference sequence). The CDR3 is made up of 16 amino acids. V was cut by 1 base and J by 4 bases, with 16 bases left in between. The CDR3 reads CASSIGLRGLTTEAFF. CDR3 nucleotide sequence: TGTGCCAGTAGTATAGGGTTGAGGGGCCTCACCACTGAAGCTTTCTTT.

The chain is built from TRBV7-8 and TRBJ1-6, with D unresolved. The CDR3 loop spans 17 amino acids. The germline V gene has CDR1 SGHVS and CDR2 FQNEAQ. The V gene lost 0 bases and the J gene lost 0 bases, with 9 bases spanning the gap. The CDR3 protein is CASSLAARSSYNSPLHF. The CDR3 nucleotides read TGTGCCAGCAGCTTAGCTGCCAGGAGCTCCTATAATTCACCCCTCCACTTT.

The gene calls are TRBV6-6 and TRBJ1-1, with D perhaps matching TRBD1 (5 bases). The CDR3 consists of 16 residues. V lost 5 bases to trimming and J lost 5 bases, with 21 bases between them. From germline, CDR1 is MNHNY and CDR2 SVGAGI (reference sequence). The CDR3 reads CASSPARSGTGTEAFF. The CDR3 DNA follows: TGTGCCAGCAGTCCCGCGAGGTCCGGGACGGGGACTGAAGCTTTCTTT.

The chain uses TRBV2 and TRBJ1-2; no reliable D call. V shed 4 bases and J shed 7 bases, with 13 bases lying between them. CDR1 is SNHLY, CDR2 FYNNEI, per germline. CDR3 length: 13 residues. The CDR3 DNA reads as TGTGCCAGCAGTGGCCAGGAGGAGCCTGGCTACACCTTC. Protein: CASSGQEEPGYTF. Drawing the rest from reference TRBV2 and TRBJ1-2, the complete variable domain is EPEVTQTPSHQVTQMGQEVILRCVPISNHLYFYWYRQILGQKVEFLVSFYNNEISEKSEIFDDQFSVERPDGSNFTLKIRSTKLEDSAMYFCASSGQEEPGYTFGSGTRLTVV.

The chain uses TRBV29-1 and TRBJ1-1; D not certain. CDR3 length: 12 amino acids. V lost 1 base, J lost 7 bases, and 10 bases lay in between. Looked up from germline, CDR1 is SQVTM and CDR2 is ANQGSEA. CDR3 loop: CSVEAGSLEAFF. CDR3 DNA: TGCAGCGTTGAAGCAGGCAGCCTTGAAGCTTTCTTT.

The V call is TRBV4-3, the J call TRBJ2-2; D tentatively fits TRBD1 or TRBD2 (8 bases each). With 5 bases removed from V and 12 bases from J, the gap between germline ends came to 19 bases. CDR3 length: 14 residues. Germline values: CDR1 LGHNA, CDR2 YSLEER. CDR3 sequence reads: CASSVRGRGVQLFF. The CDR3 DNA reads TGCGCCAGCAGCGTCAGGGGGCGGGGGGTCCAGCTGTTTTTT.

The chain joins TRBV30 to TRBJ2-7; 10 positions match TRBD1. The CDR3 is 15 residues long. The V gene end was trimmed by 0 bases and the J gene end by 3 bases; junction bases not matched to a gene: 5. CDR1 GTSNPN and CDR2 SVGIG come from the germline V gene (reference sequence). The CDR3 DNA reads TGTGCCTGGAGTGTATTAGGGACAGGGGACTACGAGCAGTACTTC. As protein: CAWSVLGTGDYEQYF.

In DNA, the CDR3 is TGTGCCAGCAGTCCTGACGGATTTCTTGAAGCTTTCTTT. This encodes CASSPDGFLEAFF. V and J are TRBV28 and TRBJ1-1; D is uncertain. Germline CDR1 and CDR2: MDHEN and SYDVKM. Between the trimmed V and J ends, which lost 5 bases and 7 bases, there was a span of 14 bases. The CDR3 extends over 13 amino acids. Together with reference TRBV28 and TRBJ1-1, the CDR3 gives the full variable domain: DVKVTQSSRYLVKRTGEKVFLECVQDMDHENMFWYRQDPGLGLRLIYFSYDVKMKEKGDIPEGYSVSREKKERFSLILESASTNQTSMYLCASSPDGFLEAFFGQGTRLTVV.

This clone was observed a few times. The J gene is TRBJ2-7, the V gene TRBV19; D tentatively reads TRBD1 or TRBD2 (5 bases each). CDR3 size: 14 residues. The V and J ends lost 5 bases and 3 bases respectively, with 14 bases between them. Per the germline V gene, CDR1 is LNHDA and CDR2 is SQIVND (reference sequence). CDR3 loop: CASSAGTAYYEQYF. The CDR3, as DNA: TGTGCCAGTAGTGCCGGGACGGCCTACTACGAGCAGTACTTC.

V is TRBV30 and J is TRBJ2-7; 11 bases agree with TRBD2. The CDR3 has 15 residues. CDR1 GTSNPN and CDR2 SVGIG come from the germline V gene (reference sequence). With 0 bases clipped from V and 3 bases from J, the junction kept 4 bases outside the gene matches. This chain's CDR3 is CAWSVLGTSGYEQYF. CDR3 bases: TGTGCCTGGAGTGTACTAGGGACTAGCGGCTACGAGCAGTACTTC.

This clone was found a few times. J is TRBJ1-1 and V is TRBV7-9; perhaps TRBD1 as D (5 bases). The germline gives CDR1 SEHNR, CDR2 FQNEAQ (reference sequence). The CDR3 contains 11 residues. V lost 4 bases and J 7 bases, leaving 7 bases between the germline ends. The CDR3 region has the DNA TGTGCCAGCAGCTCCGGGGGTGAAGCTTTCTTT. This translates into CASSSGGEAFF.

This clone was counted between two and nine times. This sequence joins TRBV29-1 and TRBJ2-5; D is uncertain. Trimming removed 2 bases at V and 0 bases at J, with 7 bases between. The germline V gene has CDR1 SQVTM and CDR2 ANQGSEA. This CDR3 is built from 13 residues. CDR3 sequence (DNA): TGCAGCGTTGAATGGACCTACCAAGAGACCCAGTACTTC. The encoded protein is CSVEWTYQETQYF.

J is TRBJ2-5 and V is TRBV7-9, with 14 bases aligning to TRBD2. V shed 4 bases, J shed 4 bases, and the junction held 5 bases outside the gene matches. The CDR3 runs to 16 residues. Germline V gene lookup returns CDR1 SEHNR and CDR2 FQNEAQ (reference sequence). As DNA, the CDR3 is TGTGCCAGCAGCTCCGGACTAGCGGGAGGAGGAGAGACCCAGTACTTC. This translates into CASSSGLAGGGETQYF.

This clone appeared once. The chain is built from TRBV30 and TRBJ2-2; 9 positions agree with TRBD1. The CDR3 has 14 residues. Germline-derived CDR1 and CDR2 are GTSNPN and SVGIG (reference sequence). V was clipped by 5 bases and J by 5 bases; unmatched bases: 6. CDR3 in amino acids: CAWEGQGRTGELFF. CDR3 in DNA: TGTGCCTGGGAAGGACAGGGGAGGACCGGGGAGCTGTTTTTT.